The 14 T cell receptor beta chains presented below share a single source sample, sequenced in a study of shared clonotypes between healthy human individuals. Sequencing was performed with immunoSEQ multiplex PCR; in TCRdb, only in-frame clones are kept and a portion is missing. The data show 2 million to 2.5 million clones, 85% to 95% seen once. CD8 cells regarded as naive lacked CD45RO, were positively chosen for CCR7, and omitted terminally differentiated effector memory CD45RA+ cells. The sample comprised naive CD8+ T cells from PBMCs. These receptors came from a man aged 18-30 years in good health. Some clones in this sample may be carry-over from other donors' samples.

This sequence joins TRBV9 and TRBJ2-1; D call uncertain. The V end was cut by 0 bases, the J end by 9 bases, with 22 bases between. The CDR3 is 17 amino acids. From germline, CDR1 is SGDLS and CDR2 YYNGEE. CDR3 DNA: TGTGCCAGCAGCGTAGGGCAAAGCAAGAAGAAAGGATTTGAGCAGTTCTTC. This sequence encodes CASSVGQSKKKGFEQFF.

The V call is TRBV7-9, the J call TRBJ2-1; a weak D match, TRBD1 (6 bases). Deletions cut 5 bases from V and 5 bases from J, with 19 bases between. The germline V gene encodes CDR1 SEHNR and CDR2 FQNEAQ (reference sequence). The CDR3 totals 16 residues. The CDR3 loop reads CASSPRVRGDHNEQFF. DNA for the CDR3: TGTGCCAGCAGCCCACGGGTCAGGGGCGACCACAATGAGCAGTTCTTC.

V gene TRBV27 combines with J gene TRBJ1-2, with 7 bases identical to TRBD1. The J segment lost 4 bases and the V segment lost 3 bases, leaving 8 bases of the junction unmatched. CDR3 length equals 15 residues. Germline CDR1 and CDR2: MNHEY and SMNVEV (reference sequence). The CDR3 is CASSFLTGVAYGYTF. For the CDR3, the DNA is TGTGCCAGCAGTTTTTTAACAGGGGTGGCCTATGGCTACACCTTC.

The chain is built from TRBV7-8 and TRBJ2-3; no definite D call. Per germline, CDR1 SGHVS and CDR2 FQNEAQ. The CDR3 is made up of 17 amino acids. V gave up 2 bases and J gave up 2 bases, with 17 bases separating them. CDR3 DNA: TGTGCCAGCAGCTTATTCGGTTCCAGCGCCACCACAGATACGCAGTATTTT. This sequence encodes CASSLFGSSATTDTQYF.

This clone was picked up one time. The CDR3 DNA reads TGTGCCAGCAGTGGCCAGGGGGCCTACGAGCAGTACTTC. Translated: CASSGQGAYEQYF. The chain is built from TRBV25-1 and TRBJ2-7; TRBD1 matches 7 bases. J lost 2 bases, V lost 4 bases, and 2 bases had no gene match. The germline V gene encodes CDR1 MGHDK and CDR2 SYGVNS. The CDR3 extends over 13 amino acids.

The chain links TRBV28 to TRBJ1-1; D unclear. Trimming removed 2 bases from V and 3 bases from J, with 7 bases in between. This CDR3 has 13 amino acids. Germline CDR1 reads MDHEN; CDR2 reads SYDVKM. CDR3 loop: CASSLIRDTEAFF. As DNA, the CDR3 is TGTGCCAGCAGTTTAATAAGGGACACTGAAGCTTTCTTT.

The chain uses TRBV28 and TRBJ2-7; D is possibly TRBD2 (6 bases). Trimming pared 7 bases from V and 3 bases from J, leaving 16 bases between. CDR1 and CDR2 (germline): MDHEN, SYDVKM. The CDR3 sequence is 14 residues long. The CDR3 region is CASNPTLANYEQYF. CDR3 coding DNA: TGTGCCAGCAACCCGACTCTAGCGAACTACGAGCAGTACTTC. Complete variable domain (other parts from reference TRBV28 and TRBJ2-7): DVKVTQSSRYLVKRTGEKVFLECVQDMDHENMFWYRQDPGLGLRLIYFSYDVKMKEKGDIPEGYSVSREKKERFSLILESASTNQTSMYLCASNPTLANYEQYFGPGTRLTVT.

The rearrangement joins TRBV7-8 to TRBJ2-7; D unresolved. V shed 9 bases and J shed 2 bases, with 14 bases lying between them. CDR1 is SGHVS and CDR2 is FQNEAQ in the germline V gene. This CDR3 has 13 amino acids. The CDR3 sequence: CASLGMLAYEQYF. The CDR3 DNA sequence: TGTGCCAGTCTAGGTATGCTTGCCTACGAGCAGTACTTC. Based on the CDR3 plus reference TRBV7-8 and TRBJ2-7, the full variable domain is GAGVSQSPRYKVAKRGQDVALRCDPISGHVSLFWYQQALGQGPEFLTYFQNEAQLDKSGLPSDRFFAERPEGSVSTLKIQRTQQEDSAVYLCASLGMLAYEQYFGPGTRLTVT.

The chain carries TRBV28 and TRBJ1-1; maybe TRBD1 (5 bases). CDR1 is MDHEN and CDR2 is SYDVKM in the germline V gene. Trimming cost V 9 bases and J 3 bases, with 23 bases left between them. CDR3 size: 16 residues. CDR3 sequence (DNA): TGTGCCAGTAATCAGGGCAGGTTTCGTGGGGACACTGAAGCTTTCTTT. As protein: CASNQGRFRGDTEAFF.

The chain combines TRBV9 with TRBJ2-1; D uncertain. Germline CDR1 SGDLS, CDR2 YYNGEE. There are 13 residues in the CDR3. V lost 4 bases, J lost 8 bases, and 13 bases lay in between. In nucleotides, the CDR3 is TGTGCCAGCAGCAGCCTAACTCTCGATGAGCAGTTCTTC. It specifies CASSSLTLDEQFF.

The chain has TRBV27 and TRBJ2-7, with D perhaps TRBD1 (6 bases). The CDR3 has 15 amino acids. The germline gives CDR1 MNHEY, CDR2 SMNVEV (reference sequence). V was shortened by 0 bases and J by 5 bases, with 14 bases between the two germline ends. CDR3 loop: CASSLSRTALDEQYF. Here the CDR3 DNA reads TGTGCCAGCAGTTTATCCCGGACAGCCCTCGACGAGCAGTACTTC.

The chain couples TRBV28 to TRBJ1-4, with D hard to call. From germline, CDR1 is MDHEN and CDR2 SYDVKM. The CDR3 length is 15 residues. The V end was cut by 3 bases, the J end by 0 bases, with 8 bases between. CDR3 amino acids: CASSFLETTNEKLFF. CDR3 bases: TGTGCCAGCAGTTTTTTGGAAACAACTAATGAAAAACTGTTTTTT. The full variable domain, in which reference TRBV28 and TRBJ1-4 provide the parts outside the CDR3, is DVKVTQSSRYLVKRTGEKVFLECVQDMDHENMFWYRQDPGLGLRLIYFSYDVKMKEKGDIPEGYSVSREKKERFSLILESASTNQTSMYLCASSFLETTNEKLFFGSGTQLSVL.

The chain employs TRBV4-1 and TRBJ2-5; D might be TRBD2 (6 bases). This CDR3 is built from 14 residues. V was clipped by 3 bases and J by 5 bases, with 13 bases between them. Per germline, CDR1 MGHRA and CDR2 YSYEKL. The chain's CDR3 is CASSHLASLETQYF. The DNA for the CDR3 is TGCGCCAGCAGCCACCTAGCGTCCCTGGAGACCCAGTACTTC.

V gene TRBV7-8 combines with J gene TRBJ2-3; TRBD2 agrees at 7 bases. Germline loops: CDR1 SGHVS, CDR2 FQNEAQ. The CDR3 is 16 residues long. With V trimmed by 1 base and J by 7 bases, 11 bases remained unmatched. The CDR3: CASSLDLGGGLNTQYF. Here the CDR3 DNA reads TGTGCCAGCAGCTTAGATCTGGGGGGAGGGCTGAATACGCAGTATTTT.